The 13 T cell receptor beta chains listed next were all sequenced from one sample in a study of CD8 T cells in Susac syndrome. Reverse transcription used about 0.45 to 1 ug RNA and random hexamers. TCRdb analysed the immunoSEQ multiplex PCR reads with MiXCR anew, one entry per CDR3 protein. The sample holds 100,000 to 150,000 distinct CDR3 sequences, around 94% seen once. The material sequenced was CD8+ T cells from PBMCs. These receptors were collected from a human donor with Susac syndrome.

This sequence joins TRBV4-2 and TRBJ2-1; D remains unclear. The CDR3 runs to 13 residues. Germline V gives CDR1 LGHNA, CDR2 YNFKEQ. V was pared by 1 base and J by 10 bases, with 11 bases between. As DNA, the CDR3 is TGTGCCAGCAGCCAAGGCTCTTTCGGCGAGCAGTTCTTC. This encodes CASSQGSFGEQFF.

This chain uses TRBV30 with TRBJ1-2; D gene ambiguous. Trimming left V 3 bases short and J 7 bases short, with 9 bases between. Looked up from germline, CDR1 is GTSNPN and CDR2 is SVGIG (reference sequence). CDR3 size: 11 residues. This CDR3 is CAWRDLPGYTF. In DNA form, the CDR3 reads TGTGCCTGGAGGGACCTGCCTGGCTACACCTTC.

The CDR3: CASSLTGRTVKSGANVLTF. The CDR3, as DNA: TGTGCCAGCAGCTTAACGGGGCGCACAGTCAAGTCTGGGGCCAACGTCCTGACTTTC. The chain is built from TRBV7-3 and TRBJ2-6; TRBD1 might be the D (5 bases). With 0 bases removed from V and 1 base from J, the gap between germline ends came to 16 bases. The germline gives CDR1 SGHTA, CDR2 FQGTGA. CDR3 length equals 19 residues.

This chain links TRBV12-3 or TRBV12-4 with TRBJ2-5; 7 bases align to TRBD2. V lost 0 bases, J lost 2 bases, and 3 bases stayed unmatched. The CDR3 sequence is 15 residues long. In DNA, the CDR3 is TGTGCCAGCAGTTTAGCAGGGAGGGATCAAGAGACCCAGTACTTC. Its protein is CASSLAGRDQETQYF.

This clonotype showed up just a few times. This rearrangement joins TRBV20-1 to TRBJ1-1; D is uncertain. The CDR3 consists of 12 residues. Germline CDR1 and CDR2: DFQATT and SNEGSKA (reference sequence). V lost 0 bases and J lost 4, with 6 bases in between. This CDR3 is CSARDEGTEAFF. CDR3 bases: TGCAGTGCTAGAGATGAGGGCACTGAAGCTTTCTTT.

The V gene is TRBV6-5, the J gene TRBJ2-3; a weak D match, TRBD1 (7 bases). V dropped 5 bases and J dropped 5 bases, with 14 bases sitting between them. From germline, CDR1 is MNHEY and CDR2 SVGAGI. The CDR3 is 14 residues long. Here the CDR3 DNA reads TGTGCCAGCAGTCAAGACAGGGAGGTAGATACGCAGTATTTT. Translating gives CASSQDREVDTQYF.

V is TRBV30 and J is TRBJ2-2, with no clear D. Germline V gene lookup returns CDR1 GTSNPN and CDR2 SVGIG (reference sequence). The CDR3 spans 16 residues. V was pared by 2 bases and J by 4 bases, with 17 bases between. CDR3 in DNA: TGTGCCTGGAGTTCTATGAGCGTACGAATCACCGGGGAGCTGTTTTTT. Translation: CAWSSMSVRITGELFF. Full variable domain (missing parts from reference TRBV30 and TRBJ2-2): SQTIHQWPATLVQPVGSPLSLECTVEGTSNPNLYWYRQAAGRGLQLLFYSVGIGQISSEVPQNLSASRPQDRQFILSSKKLLLSDSGFYLCAWSSMSVRITGELFFGEGSRLTVL.

The rearrangement joins TRBV16 to TRBJ1-2; D gene uncertain. V gave up 0 bases and J gave up 5 bases, with 13 bases separating them. The CDR3 extends over 15 amino acids. Germline values: CDR1 KGHSY, CDR2 FQNENV. CDR3 sequence: CASSQSPSGVYGYTF. In DNA form, the CDR3 reads TGTGCCAGCAGCCAATCGCCCTCCGGGGTATATGGCTACACCTTC.

V is TRBV11-1 and J is TRBJ1-1, with a weak D call TRBD1 (5 bases). Trimming took off 5 bases at V and 7 bases at J, with 14 bases between the two ends. There are 13 residues in the CDR3. Germline V gives CDR1 SGHAT, CDR2 FQDESV (reference sequence). The CDR3, as DNA: TGTGCCAGCAGCAAAATTGGGGCTTATGAAGCTTTCTTT. This sequence encodes CASSKIGAYEAFF. Filled out from reference TRBV11-1 and TRBJ1-1, the complete variable domain reads EAEVAQSPRYKITEKSQAVAFWCDPISGHATLYWYRQILGQGPELLVQFQDESVVDDSQLPKDRFSAERLKGVDSTLKIQPAELGDSAMYLCASSKIGAYEAFFGQGTRLTVV.

The chain carries TRBV7-9 and TRBJ1-5; D perhaps matches TRBD1 (6 bases). Germline V gives CDR1 SEHNR, CDR2 FQNEAQ (reference sequence). The CDR3 sequence is 19 residues long. Trimming cost V 7 bases and J 6 bases, with 31 bases left between them. CDR3 in DNA: TGTGCCAGCACGCTTAGGCTCGCTTTGGGAACAGGGTTTTTTCAGCCCCAGCATTTT. Amino acid sequence: CASTLRLALGTGFFQPQHF. Drawing the rest from reference TRBV7-9 and TRBJ1-5, the complete variable domain is DTGVSQNPRHKITKRGQNVTFRCDPISEHNRLYWYRQTLGQGPEFLTYFQNEAQLEKSRLLSDRFSAERPKGSFSTLEIQRTEQGDSAMYLCASTLRLALGTGFFQPQHFGDGTRLSIL.

CDR3 region: CASSQSGWGEQETQYF. CDR3 nucleotide sequence: TGTGCCAGCAGCCAGTCCGGATGGGGGGAACAAGAGACCCAGTACTTC. This sequence joins TRBV3-1 and TRBJ2-5; perhaps TRBD2 as D (6 bases). This CDR3 has 16 residues. CDR1 LGHDT and CDR2 YNNKEL come from the germline V gene (reference sequence). The germline V and J ends were trimmed by 3 bases and 2 bases, with 16 bases remaining between them.

The V call is TRBV12-3 or TRBV12-4, the J call TRBJ2-3; the D is unclear. CDR3 length: 13 amino acids. The germline V and J ends were trimmed by 3 bases and 3 bases, with 7 bases remaining between them. The CDR3 DNA sequence: TGTGCCAGCAGTTTTGGCGAGACAGATACGCAGTATTTT. Its protein is CASSFGETDTQYF.

The chain carries TRBV24-1 and TRBJ2-1, with a tentative D call TRBD2 (5 bases). There are 12 residues in the CDR3. Germline CDR1 KGHDR, CDR2 SFDVKD. V was trimmed by 5 bases and J by 7 bases, leaving 8 bases between them. The CDR3, as DNA: TGTGCCACCAGTGGGCCGGGGAATGAGCAGTTCTTC. This encodes CATSGPGNEQFF.